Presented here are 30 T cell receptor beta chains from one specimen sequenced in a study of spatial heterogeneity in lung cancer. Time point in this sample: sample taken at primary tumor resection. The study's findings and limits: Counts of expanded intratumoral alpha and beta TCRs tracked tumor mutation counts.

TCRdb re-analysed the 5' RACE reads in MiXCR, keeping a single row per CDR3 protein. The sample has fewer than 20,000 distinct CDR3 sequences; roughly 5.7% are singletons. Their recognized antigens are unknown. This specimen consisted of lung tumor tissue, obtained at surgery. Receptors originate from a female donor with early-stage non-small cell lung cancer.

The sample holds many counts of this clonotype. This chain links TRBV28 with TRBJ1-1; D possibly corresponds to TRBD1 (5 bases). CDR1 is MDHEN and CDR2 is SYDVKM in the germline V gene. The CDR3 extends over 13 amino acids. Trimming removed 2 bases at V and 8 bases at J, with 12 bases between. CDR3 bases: TGTGCCAGCAGTTTAGAACAGGCGTTGGAAGCTTTCTTT. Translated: CASSLEQALEAFF.

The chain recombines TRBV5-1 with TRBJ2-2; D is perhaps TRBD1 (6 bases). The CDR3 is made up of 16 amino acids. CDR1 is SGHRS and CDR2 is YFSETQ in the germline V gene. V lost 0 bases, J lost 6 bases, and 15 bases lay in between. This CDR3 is CASSLGPTGVPGELFF. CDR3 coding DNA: TGCGCCAGCAGCTTGGGACCGACAGGAGTCCCCGGGGAGCTGTTTTTT.

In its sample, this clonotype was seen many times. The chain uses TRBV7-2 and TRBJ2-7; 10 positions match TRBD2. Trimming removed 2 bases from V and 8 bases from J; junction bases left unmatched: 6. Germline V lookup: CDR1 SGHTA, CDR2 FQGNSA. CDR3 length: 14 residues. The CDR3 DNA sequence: TGTGCCAGCAGCTTAATTCTAGCGGGAGACAAGCAGTACTTC. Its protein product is CASSLILAGDKQYF.

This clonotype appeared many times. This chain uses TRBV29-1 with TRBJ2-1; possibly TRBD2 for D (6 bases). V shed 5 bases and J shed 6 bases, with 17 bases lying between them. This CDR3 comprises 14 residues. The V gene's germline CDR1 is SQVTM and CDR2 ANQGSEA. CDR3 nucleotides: TGCAGCGTTTTAGGGTCGGGGGTAGGCAATGAGCAGTTCTTC. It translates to CSVLGSGVGNEQFF.

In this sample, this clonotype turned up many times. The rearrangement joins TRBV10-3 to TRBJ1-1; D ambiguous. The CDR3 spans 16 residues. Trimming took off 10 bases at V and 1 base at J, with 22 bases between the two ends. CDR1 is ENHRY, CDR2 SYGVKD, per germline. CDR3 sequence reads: CATPNGNSRPNTEAFF. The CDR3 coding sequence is TGTGCCACCCCAAATGGCAACTCCAGGCCGAACACTGAAGCTTTCTTT.

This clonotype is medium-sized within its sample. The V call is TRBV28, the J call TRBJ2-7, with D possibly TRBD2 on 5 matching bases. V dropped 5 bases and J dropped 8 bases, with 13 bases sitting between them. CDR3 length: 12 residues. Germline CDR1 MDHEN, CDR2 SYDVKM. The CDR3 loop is CASSPPRGKQYF. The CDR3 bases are TGTGCCAGCAGTCCCCCCCGAGGGAAGCAGTACTTC.

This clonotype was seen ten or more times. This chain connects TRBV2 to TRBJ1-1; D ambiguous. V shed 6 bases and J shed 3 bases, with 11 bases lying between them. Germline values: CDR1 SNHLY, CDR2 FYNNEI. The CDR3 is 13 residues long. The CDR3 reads CASRDQSYTEAFF. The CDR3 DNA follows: TGTGCCAGCAGGGACCAAAGCTACACTGAAGCTTTCTTT.

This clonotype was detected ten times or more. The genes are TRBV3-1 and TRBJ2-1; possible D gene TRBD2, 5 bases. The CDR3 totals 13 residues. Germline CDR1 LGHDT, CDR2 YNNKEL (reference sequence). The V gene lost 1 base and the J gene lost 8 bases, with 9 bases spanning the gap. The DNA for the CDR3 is TGTGCCAGCAGCCAAGTCCGGGGTGATGAGCAGTTCTTC. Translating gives CASSQVRGDEQFF.

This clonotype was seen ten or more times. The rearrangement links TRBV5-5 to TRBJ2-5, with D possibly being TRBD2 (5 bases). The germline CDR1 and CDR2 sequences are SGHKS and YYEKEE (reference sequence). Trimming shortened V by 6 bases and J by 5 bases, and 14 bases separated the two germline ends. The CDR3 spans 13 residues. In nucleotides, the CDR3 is TGTGCCAGCACCCTAGCTACCGGGGAGACCCAGTACTTC. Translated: CASTLATGETQYF.

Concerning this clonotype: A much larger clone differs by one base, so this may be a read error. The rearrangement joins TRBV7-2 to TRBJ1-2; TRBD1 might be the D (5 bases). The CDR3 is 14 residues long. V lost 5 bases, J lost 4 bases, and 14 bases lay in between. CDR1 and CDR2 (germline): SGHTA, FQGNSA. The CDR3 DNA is TGTGCCAGCAGCCGGGGCCCGGGGACCTATGGCTACACCTTC. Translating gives CASSRGPGTYGYTF.

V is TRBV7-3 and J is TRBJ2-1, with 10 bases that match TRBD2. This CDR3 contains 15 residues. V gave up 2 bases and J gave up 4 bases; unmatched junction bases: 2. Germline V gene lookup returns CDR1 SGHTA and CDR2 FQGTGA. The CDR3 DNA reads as TGTGCCAGCAGCTTAGGGACTAGCGTATACAATGAGCAGTTCTTC. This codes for CASSLGTSVYNEQFF.

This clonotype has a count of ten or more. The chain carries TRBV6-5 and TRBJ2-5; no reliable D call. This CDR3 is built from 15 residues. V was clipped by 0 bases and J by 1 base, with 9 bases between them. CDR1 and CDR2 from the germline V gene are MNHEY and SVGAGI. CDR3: CASSYSAAVQETQYF. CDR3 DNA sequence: TGTGCCAGCAGTTACTCGGCGGCAGTCCAAGAGACCCAGTACTTC.

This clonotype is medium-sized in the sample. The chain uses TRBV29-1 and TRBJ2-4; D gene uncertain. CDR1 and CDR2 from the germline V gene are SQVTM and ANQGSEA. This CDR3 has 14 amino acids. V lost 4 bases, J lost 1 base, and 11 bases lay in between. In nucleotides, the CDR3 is TGCAGCGTTGCGGCCGTTGGGGCCAAAAACATTCAGTACTTC. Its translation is CSVAAVGAKNIQYF. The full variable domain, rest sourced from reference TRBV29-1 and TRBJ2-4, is SAVISQKPSRDICQRGTSLTIQCQVDSQVTMMFWYRQQPGQSLTLIATANQGSEATYESGFVIDKFPISRPNLTFSTLTVSNMSPEDSSIYLCSVAAVGAKNIQYFGAGTRLSVL.

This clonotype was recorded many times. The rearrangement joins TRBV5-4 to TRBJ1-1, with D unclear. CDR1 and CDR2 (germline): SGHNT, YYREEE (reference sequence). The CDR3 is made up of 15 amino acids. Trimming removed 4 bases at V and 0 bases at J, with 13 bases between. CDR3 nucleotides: TGTGCCAGCAGCGGCTCTACAAAGATGAACACTGAAGCTTTCTTT. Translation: CASSGSTKMNTEAFF. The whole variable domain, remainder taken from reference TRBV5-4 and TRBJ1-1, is ETGVTQSPTHLIKTRGQQVTLRCSSQSGHNTVSWYQQALGQGPQFIFQYYREEENGRGNFPPRFSGLQFPNYSSELNVNALELDDSALYLCASSGSTKMNTEAFFGQGTRLTVV.

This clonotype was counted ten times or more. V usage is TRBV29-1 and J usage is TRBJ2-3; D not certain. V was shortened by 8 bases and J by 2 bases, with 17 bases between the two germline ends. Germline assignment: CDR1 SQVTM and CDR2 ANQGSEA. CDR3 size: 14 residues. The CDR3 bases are TGCAGCTCTACCAAGGCACAGTACACAGATACGCAGTATTTT. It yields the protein CSSTKAQYTDTQYF.

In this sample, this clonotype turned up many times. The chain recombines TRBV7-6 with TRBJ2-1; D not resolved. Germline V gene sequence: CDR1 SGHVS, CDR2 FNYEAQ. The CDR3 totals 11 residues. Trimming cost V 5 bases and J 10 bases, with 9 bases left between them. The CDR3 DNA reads TGTGCCAGCAGCCTGAACAGCGAGCAGTTCTTC. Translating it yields CASSLNSEQFF.

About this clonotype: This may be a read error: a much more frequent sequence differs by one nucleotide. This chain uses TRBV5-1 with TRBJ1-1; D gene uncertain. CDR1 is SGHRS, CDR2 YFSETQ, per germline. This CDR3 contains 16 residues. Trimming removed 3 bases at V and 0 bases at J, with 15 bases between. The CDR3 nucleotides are TGCGCCAGCAGCTCCGTCCCTATAGTGATGAACACTGAAGCTTTCTTT. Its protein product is CASSSVPIVMNTEAFF.

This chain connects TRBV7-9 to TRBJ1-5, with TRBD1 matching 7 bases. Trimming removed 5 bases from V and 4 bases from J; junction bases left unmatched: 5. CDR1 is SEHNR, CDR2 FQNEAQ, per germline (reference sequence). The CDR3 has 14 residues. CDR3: CASSAGTANQPQHF. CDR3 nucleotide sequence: TGTGCCAGCAGCGCCGGGACAGCGAATCAGCCCCAGCATTTT.

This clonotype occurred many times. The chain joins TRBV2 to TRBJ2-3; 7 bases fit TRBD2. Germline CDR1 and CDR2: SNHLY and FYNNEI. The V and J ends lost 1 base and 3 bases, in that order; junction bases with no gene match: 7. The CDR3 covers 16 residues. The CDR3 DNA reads TGTGCCAGCAGTGAAGGAGTGCTAGCGGAGACAGATACGCAGTATTTT. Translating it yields CASSEGVLAETDTQYF.

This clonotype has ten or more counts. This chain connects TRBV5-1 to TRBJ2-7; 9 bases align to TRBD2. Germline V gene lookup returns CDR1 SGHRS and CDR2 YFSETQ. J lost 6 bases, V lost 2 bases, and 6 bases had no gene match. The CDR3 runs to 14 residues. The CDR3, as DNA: TGCGCCAGCAGCTTCCTAGCGGGGTCAGGCGAGCAGTACTTC. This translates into CASSFLAGSGEQYF. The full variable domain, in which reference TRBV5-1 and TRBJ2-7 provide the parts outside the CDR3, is KAGVTQTPRYLIKTRGQQVTLSCSPISGHRSVSWYQQTPGQGLQFLFEYFSETQRNKGNFPGRFSGRQFSNSRSEMNVSTLELGDSALYLCASSFLAGSGEQYFGPGTRLTVT.

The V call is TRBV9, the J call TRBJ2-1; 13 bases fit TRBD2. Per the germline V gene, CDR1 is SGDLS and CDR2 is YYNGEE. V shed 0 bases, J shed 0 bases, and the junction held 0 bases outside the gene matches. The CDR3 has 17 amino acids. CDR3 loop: CASSVGTSGSSYNEQFF. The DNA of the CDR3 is TGTGCCAGCAGCGTAGGGACTAGCGGGAGCTCCTACAATGAGCAGTTCTTC.

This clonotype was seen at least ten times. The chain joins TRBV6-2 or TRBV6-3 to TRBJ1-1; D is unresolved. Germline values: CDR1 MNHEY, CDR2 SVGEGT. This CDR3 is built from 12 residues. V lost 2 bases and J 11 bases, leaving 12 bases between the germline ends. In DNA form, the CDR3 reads TGTGCCAGCAGTTACAGACTCCGCGGGGCTTTCTTT. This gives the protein CASSYRLRGAFF.

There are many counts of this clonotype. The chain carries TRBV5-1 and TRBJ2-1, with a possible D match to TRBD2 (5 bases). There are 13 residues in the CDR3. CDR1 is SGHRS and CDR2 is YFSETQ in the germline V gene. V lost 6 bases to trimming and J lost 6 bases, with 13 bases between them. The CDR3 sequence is CASKGAETNEQFF. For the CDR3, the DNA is TGCGCCAGCAAGGGAGCGGAAACCAATGAGCAGTTCTTC.

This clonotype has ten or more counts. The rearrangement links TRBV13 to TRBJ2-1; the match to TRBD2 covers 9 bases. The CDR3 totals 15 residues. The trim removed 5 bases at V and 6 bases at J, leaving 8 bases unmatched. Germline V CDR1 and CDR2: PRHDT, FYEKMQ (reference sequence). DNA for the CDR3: TGTGCCAGCAGCCCCGTCGGACTAGCGATCAATGAGCAGTTCTTC. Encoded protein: CASSPVGLAINEQFF.

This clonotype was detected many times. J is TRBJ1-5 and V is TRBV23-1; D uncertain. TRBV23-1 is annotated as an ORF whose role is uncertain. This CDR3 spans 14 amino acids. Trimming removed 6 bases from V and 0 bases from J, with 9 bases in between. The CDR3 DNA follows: TGCGCCAGCAGACGACGGGATAGCAATCAGCCCCAGCATTTT. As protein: CASRRRDSNQPQHF.

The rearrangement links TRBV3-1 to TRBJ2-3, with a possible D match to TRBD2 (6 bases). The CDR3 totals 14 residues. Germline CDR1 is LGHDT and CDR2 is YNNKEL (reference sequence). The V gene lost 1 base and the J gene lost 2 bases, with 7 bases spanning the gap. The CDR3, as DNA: TGTGCCAGCAGCCAAGCGGGAGACACAGATACGCAGTATTTT. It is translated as CASSQAGDTDTQYF.

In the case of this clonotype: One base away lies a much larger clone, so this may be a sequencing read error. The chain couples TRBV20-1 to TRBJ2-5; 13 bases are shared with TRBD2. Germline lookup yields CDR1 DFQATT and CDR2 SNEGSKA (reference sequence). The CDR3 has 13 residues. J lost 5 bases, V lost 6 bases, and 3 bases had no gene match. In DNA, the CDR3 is TGCAGTGCAGGACTAGCGGGAGACGAGACCCAGTACTTC. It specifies CSAGLAGDETQYF.

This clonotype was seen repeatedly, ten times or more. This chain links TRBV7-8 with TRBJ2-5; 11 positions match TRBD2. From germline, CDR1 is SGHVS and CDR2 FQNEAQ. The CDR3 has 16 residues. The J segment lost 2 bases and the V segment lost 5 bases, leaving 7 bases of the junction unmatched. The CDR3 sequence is CASSQIAGGRQETQYF. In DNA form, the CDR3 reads TGTGCCAGCAGCCAAATAGCGGGAGGGAGACAAGAGACCCAGTACTTC.

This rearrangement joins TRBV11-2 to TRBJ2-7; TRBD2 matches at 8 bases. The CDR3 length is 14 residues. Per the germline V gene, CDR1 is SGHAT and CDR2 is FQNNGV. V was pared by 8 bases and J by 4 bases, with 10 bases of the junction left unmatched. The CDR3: CASRAIRGRYEQYF. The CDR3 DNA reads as TGTGCCAGCCGAGCTATACGCGGGAGGTACGAGCAGTACTTC. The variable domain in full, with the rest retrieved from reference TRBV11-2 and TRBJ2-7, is EAGVAQSPRYKIIEKRQSVAFWCNPISGHATLYWYQQILGQGPKLLIQFQNNGVVDDSQLPKDRFSAERLKGVDSTLKIQPAKLEDSAVYLCASRAIRGRYEQYFGPGTRLTVT.

Here the CDR3 reads CASSFTGGAGDGYTF. The CDR3 DNA follows: TGTGCCAGCAGCTTTACAGGGGGCGCCGGGGATGGCTACACCTTC. The V call is TRBV7-6, the J call TRBJ1-2; 9 positions agree with TRBD1. CDR1 and CDR2 from the germline V gene are SGHVS and FNYEAQ. Trimming at V came to 3 bases and at J to 6 bases, leaving 8 bases not matched to a gene. The CDR3 is 15 residues long.